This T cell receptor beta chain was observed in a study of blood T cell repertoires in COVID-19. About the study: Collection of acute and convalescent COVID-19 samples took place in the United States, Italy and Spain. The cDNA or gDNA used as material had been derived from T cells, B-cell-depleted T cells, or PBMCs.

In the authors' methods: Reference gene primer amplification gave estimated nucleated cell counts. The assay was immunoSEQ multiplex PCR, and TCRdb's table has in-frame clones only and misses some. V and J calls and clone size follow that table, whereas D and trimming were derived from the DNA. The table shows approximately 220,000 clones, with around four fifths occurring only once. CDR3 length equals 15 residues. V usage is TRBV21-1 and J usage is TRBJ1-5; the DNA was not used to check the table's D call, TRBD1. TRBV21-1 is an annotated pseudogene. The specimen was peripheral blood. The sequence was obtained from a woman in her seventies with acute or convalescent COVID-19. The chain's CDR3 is CASRLGTGGNQPQHF. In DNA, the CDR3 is TGTGCCAGCCGACTCGGGACAGGGGGCAATCAGCCCCAGCATTTT.